These T cell receptor beta chains were read from a single sample in a study of T cells in Graves' hyperthyroidism and ophthalmopathy. From the multiplex PCR reads, TCRdb called clonotypes with MiXCR, one entry per CDR3 protein. The top ten hold under 30% of the sample, which has 30,000 to 35,000 distinct CDR3 sequences, roughly half seen once. Sequencing input: blood. These receptor sequences come from a woman aged 40 to 49 with Graves' ophthalmopathy. Each CDR3 is given with its conserved first and last residue. Each record gives: V gene, CDR3 protein.

TRBV12-3/TRBV12-4	CASSGQMNTEAFF
TRBV15	CATSRDYYEQYF
TRBV7-6	CASSPQGNTIYF
TRBV7-2	CASSPAYEQYF
TRBV6-5	CASSKGTYEQYF
TRBV5-1	CASRETAGGHYEQYF
TRBV7-7	CASRKGTGSYEQYF
TRBV4-1	CASSHRTESTGNTIYF
TRBV2	CASSEGGTEFF
TRBV5-1	CASSIGPNQPQHF
TRBV15	CATSSRDSQETQYF
TRBV7-8	CASSSPSGYTF
TRBV7-8	CASSLGLAGAETQYF
TRBV20-1	CSASGGGQPQHF
TRBV5-1	CASSLGIVNTEAFF
TRBV9	CASSAEIAGRVGELYF
TRBV7-9	CASSLSAGYEHF